The 31 T cell receptor beta chains presented below share a single source sample, sequenced in a study of identical twins. One entry per CDR3 protein results from TCRdb running MiXCR on the 5' RACE reads. The data show around 530,000 distinct CDR3 sequences, roughly 15% seen once. The same sample was also studied in work on yellow fever vaccine responses in identical twins.

Sequencing was carried out using CD4+ T cells sorted from blood. The receptors originated from a woman aged 18-30 years in good health.

A few counts support this clonotype. The CDR3 reads CASRPGLSWGTGELFF. In DNA, the CDR3 is TGTGCCAGCAGGCCCGGCCTCAGTTGGGGCACCGGGGAGCTGTTTTTT. The V gene is TRBV2, the J gene TRBJ2-2; D is ambiguous. Trimming shortened V by 6 bases and J by 4 bases, and 18 bases separated the two germline ends. The CDR3 spans 16 residues. Per the germline V gene, CDR1 is SNHLY and CDR2 is FYNNEI.

This clonotype was seen only a few times. This chain joins TRBV6-2 or TRBV6-3 and TRBJ2-7, with D possibly matching TRBD1 (6 bases). In germline, CDR1 is MNHEY, CDR2 SVGEGT. Trimming removed 6 bases from V and 2 bases from J, with 17 bases in between. There are 15 residues in the CDR3. The CDR3 sequence: CASRPRQELPYEQYV. The DNA for the CDR3 is TGTGCCAGCAGGCCGCGACAGGAGCTCCCCTACGAGCAGTACGTC.

The sample holds a few counts of this clonotype. The rearrangement uses TRBV7-9 and TRBJ2-3, with 7 bases lining up with TRBD2. The CDR3 has 16 amino acids. In germline, CDR1 is SEHNR, CDR2 FQNEAQ (reference sequence). With 5 bases clipped from V and 6 bases from J, the junction kept 14 bases outside the gene matches. The CDR3 loop is CASSQRGAGVGDTQYF. In DNA, the CDR3 is TGTGCCAGCAGCCAAAGGGGCGCGGGAGTAGGGGATACGCAGTATTTT.

The chain recombines TRBV12-3 or TRBV12-4 with TRBJ2-4; no clear D. The V end lost 2 bases, the J end lost 3 bases, and 14 bases lay between the germline ends. The CDR3 covers 16 residues. The chain's CDR3 is CASSLTTSVVKNIQYF. DNA for the CDR3: TGTGCCAGCAGTTTAACGACATCAGTAGTCAAAAACATTCAGTACTTC.

The chain combines TRBV28 with TRBJ2-7; the D is unclear. The V end lost 5 bases, the J end lost 2 bases, and 10 bases lay between the germline ends. CDR1 is MDHEN, CDR2 SYDVKM, per germline. This CDR3 region has 13 residues. The CDR3, as DNA: TGTGCCAGCAGTCCTCATGGACCCTACGAGCAGTACGTC. It specifies CASSPHGPYEQYV.

This clonotype was recorded many times. The rearrangement uses TRBV4-2 and TRBJ2-7; 9 bases fit TRBD2. Germline CDR1 reads LGHNA; CDR2 reads YNFKEQ. J lost 2 bases, V lost 1 base, and 6 bases had no gene match. The CDR3 is 16 residues long. The CDR3 loop reads CASSQVAGVTPYEQYF. CDR3 sequence (DNA): TGTGCCAGCAGCCAAGTAGCGGGAGTAACCCCCTACGAGCAGTACTTC.

The chain couples TRBV20-1 to TRBJ2-4; 7 bases are a match to TRBD1. The germline V gene encodes CDR1 DFQATT and CDR2 SNEGSKA (reference sequence). Losses at the gene ends were 6 bases for V and 8 bases for J; bases not matched to a gene: 4. CDR3 length: 11 residues. CDR3 in DNA: TGCAGTGCCGACAGGGCGGACATTCAGTACTTC. Amino acid sequence: CSADRADIQYF.

V gene TRBV20-1 combines with J gene TRBJ2-1; tentatively, D is TRBD1 or TRBD2 (6 bases each). The CDR3 is 14 residues long. V shed 6 bases and J shed 5 bases, with 17 bases lying between them. Germline loops: CDR1 DFQATT, CDR2 SNEGSKA (reference sequence). As DNA, the CDR3 is TGCAGTGCAACGGCCCGGGGGCGGAACAATGAGCAGTTCTTC. Its protein is CSATARGRNNEQFF.

This clonotype was seen at least ten times. The chain employs TRBV7-9 and TRBJ2-5; 8 nucleotides agree with TRBD1. The germline gives CDR1 SEHNR, CDR2 FQNEAQ (reference sequence). The trim removed 5 bases at V and 4 bases at J, leaving 3 bases unmatched. The CDR3 spans 13 residues. CDR3 protein: CASSPRGPETQYF. The CDR3 nucleotides are TGTGCCAGCAGCCCCAGGGGGCCAGAGACCCAGTACTTC.

This clonotype was observed a few times. The chain is built from TRBV4-2 and TRBJ2-1; D is possibly TRBD1 or TRBD2 (7 bases each). Trimming cost V 4 bases and J 3 bases, with 13 bases left between them. CDR1 LGHNA and CDR2 YNFKEQ come from the germline V gene. This CDR3 comprises 15 residues. This CDR3 is CASSRDREGYNEQFF. CDR3 nucleotides: TGTGCCAGCAGCCGAGACAGGGAGGGCTACAATGAGCAGTTCTTC.

This clonotype was detected a few times. The chain uses TRBV15 and TRBJ2-5; 8 bases match TRBD2. Germline V gene lookup returns CDR1 LNHNV and CDR2 YYDKDF (reference sequence). The CDR3 is made up of 14 amino acids. The V and J ends lost 5 bases and 7 bases, in that order; junction bases with no gene match: 9. The CDR3, as DNA: TGTGCCACCAGCGTGGTTAGCGGGGATCCGACCCAGTACTTC. It translates to CATSVVSGDPTQYF.

V gene TRBV7-2 combines with J gene TRBJ2-1; D gene unclear. CDR1 is SGHTA and CDR2 is FQGNSA in the germline V gene. The ends were cut back, 2 bases at V and 4 bases at J, with 9 bases in the middle. The CDR3 runs 14 residues. The CDR3 nucleotides read TGTGCCAGCAGCTTAATTCCCGGGTACAATGAGCAGTTCTTC. Translated, it gives CASSLIPGYNEQFF.

There are a few counts of this clonotype. The chain carries TRBV12-5 and TRBJ2-1; 10 nucleotides align to TRBD2. CDR1 and CDR2 from the germline V gene are LGHNT and FRNRAP. V lost 5 bases to trimming and J lost 2 bases; unmatched junction nucleotides: 15. The CDR3 is 19 amino acids. DNA for the CDR3: TGTGCTAGTGGTCTCCCTCCGGCCGCAGGGACTAGCGCCTACAATGAGCAGTTCTTC. Protein product: CASGLPPAAGTSAYNEQFF.

This clonotype has just a few counts. The chain recombines TRBV29-1 with TRBJ1-2; TRBD1 is a possible D gene (5 bases). Germline CDR1 and CDR2: SQVTM and ANQGSEA. This CDR3 has 13 amino acids. Trimming took 3 bases from V and 4 from J, leaving 12 bases between them. CDR3 DNA: TGCAGCGTTGAGTCGGGTGGGGGCTATGGCTACACCTTC. Residues: CSVESGGGYGYTF.

Only a few counts were recorded for this clonotype. V and J are TRBV11-3 and TRBJ2-1; 11 nucleotides agree with TRBD2. The CDR3 has 17 residues. The germline V gene has CDR1 SGHNT and CDR2 YENEEA. V shed 1 base and J 3 bases; nucleotides not matched to a gene: 5. The CDR3 DNA reads as TGTGCCAGCAGCTTAGTGGGACTAGCGGTGATCTACAATGAGCAGTTCTTC. Its protein is CASSLVGLAVIYNEQFF.

The chain carries TRBV5-1 and TRBJ2-7, with TRBD2 matching over 7 bases. Germline assignment: CDR1 SGHRS and CDR2 YFSETQ. V trimming: 4 bases; J trimming: 2 bases; junction bases outside the gene matches: 15. The CDR3 runs 17 residues. The CDR3 loop is CASSPRGSGANTYEQYF. As DNA, the CDR3 is TGCGCCAGCAGCCCGAGAGGGAGCGGGGCCAACACCTACGAGCAGTACTTC.

This clonotype was picked up many times. This chain uses TRBV11-2 with TRBJ1-1, with no clear D. The germline V and J ends were trimmed by 1 base and 0 bases, with 6 bases remaining between them. Germline-derived CDR1 and CDR2 are SGHAT and FQNNGV. The CDR3 consists of 14 residues. DNA of the CDR3: TGTGCCAGCAGCTTAGGGTCGGTGAACACTGAAGCTTTCTTT. It translates to CASSLGSVNTEAFF.

This clonotype was counted only a few times. The chain recombines TRBV5-8 with TRBJ2-7, with 10 positions matching TRBD1. The CDR3 is made up of 15 amino acids. V lost 4 bases to trimming and J lost 5 bases; unmatched junction nucleotides: 9. CDR1 and CDR2 from the germline V gene are SGHTS and YDEGEE. CDR3 amino acids: CASSPGTGAGHEQYF. Here the CDR3 DNA reads TGTGCCAGCAGCCCCGGGACAGGGGCGGGTCACGAGCAGTACTTC.

The chain employs TRBV3-1 and TRBJ2-5; TRBD2 matches 7 bases. Unmatched junction bases numbered 4, after V lost 4 bases and J lost 2 bases. Germline lookup yields CDR1 LGHDT and CDR2 YNNKEL (reference sequence). The CDR3 is made up of 14 amino acids. The DNA for the CDR3 is TGTGCCAGCAGCCGACGGACTAGACAAGAGACCCAGTACTTC. It is translated as CASSRRTRQETQYF.

This clonotype has a handful of counts. The chain joins TRBV7-9 to TRBJ1-1, with unresolved D. Germline V gene data show CDR1 as SEHNR and CDR2 as FQNEAQ (reference sequence). This CDR3 spans 14 amino acids. Between the trimmed V and J ends, which lost 2 bases and 0 bases, there was a span of 7 bases. Here the CDR3 reads CASSLPLLNTEAFF. CDR3 DNA sequence: TGTGCCAGCAGCTTACCATTACTGAACACTGAAGCTTTCTTT.

The table lists this clonotype with a few counts. This chain joins TRBV5-6 and TRBJ1-2; a weak D match, TRBD1 (5 bases). The CDR3 totals 17 residues. Deletions cut 0 bases from V and 4 bases from J, with 19 bases between. Germline CDR1 reads SGHDT; CDR2 reads YYEEEE. CDR3 in DNA: TGTGCCAGCAGCTTGGTCATCGGGGGAGTAACGGGCTATGGCTACACCTTC. It translates to CASSLVIGGVTGYGYTF.

V gene TRBV6-2 or TRBV6-3 combines with J gene TRBJ2-2; TRBD1 agrees at 7 bases. The J segment lost 4 bases and the V segment lost 5 bases, leaving 4 bases of the junction unmatched. Germline lookup yields CDR1 MNHEY and CDR2 SVGEGT. The CDR3 runs 14 residues. CDR3 loop: CASSKSGGTGELFF. Written as DNA, the CDR3 is TGTGCCAGCAGTAAGTCAGGGGGCACCGGGGAGCTGTTTTTT.

This clonotype appeared many times. This chain connects TRBV14 to TRBJ2-2; the D gene could be TRBD1 or TRBD2 (5 bases each). Germline CDR1 SGHDN, CDR2 FVKESK. The CDR3 contains 14 residues. Trimming stripped 6 bases from V and 2 bases from J, with 10 bases between. This CDR3 reads CASSRDGNTGELFF. The CDR3 nucleotides are TGTGCCAGCAGTCGGGACGGTAACACCGGGGAGCTGTTTTTT.

The V and J genes are TRBV11-2 and TRBJ2-7; 10 positions agree with TRBD2. Trimming at V came to 3 bases and at J to 2 bases, leaving 7 bases not matched to a gene. Germline V gene data show CDR1 as SGHAT and CDR2 as FQNNGV. The CDR3 is 16 amino acids. The CDR3 DNA sequence: TGTGCCAGCAGCTTTACCAGAGGACTAGCGGCCTACGAGCAGTACTTC. Protein: CASSFTRGLAAYEQYF.

This clonotype was detected a few times. This chain uses TRBV19 with TRBJ1-3; D call uncertain. The CDR3 extends over 15 amino acids. In germline, CDR1 is LNHDA, CDR2 SQIVND (reference sequence). Trimming removed 4 bases at V and 0 bases at J, with 10 bases between. CDR3 DNA: TGTGCCAGTAGTACTGGGATCCTCTCTGGAAACACCATATATTTT. This codes for CASSTGILSGNTIYF.

This clonotype was observed a few times. The chain links TRBV20-1 to TRBJ1-2, with D hard to call. CDR1 is DFQATT, CDR2 SNEGSKA, per germline (reference sequence). V shed 5 bases and J shed 10 bases, with 8 bases lying between them. The CDR3 totals 9 residues. The CDR3 reads CSAAYPYTF. CDR3 sequence (DNA): TGCAGTGCTGCCTACCCCTACACCTTC.

The gene calls are TRBV12-3 or TRBV12-4 and TRBJ2-7; 10 nucleotides align to TRBD1. Trimming took 5 bases from V and 3 from J; bases not matched to a gene: 10. The CDR3 spans 16 residues. CDR3: CASSPWDRGGVYEQYF. Here the CDR3 DNA reads TGTGCCAGCAGTCCGTGGGACAGGGGCGGCGTCTACGAGCAGTACTTC.

This clonotype was seen repeatedly, ten times or more. V and J are TRBV7-2 and TRBJ2-3; D might be TRBD2 (7 bases). V was clipped by 0 bases and J by 5 bases, with 9 bases between them. The CDR3 is made up of 14 amino acids. From germline, CDR1 is SGHTA and CDR2 FQGNSA. CDR3: CASSLAGGGDTQYF. CDR3 bases: TGTGCCAGCAGCTTAGCGGGAGGGGGAGATACGCAGTATTTT.

The genes are TRBV6-1 and TRBJ2-7, with D perhaps matching TRBD2 (5 bases). Trimming cost V 6 bases and J 2 bases, with 11 bases left between them. This CDR3 has 13 residues. From germline, CDR1 is MNHNS and CDR2 SASEGT. The CDR3 sequence is CASSPLGAYEQYV. As DNA, the CDR3 is TGTGCCAGCAGCCCTCTCGGGGCCTACGAGCAGTACGTC.

The genes are TRBV12-3 or TRBV12-4 and TRBJ2-3; 11 bases are a match to TRBD2. V gave up 7 bases and J gave up 0 bases; unmatched junction bases: 15. The CDR3 has 19 residues. CDR3 sequence: CASTGRGASGGSSTDTQYF. In DNA form, the CDR3 reads TGTGCCAGCACCGGTCGTGGCGCTAGCGGGGGGTCTAGCACAGATACGCAGTATTTT.

This chain connects TRBV20-1 to TRBJ2-1; 9 nucleotides agree with TRBD2. J was trimmed by 8 bases and V by 6 bases; bases with no gene match: 8. Germline CDR1 and CDR2: DFQATT and SNEGSKA (reference sequence). The CDR3 is 13 residues long. The DNA for the CDR3 is TGCAGTGCCGACGGGCGGGAGGGATATGAGCAGTTCTTC. It translates to CSADGREGYEQFF.